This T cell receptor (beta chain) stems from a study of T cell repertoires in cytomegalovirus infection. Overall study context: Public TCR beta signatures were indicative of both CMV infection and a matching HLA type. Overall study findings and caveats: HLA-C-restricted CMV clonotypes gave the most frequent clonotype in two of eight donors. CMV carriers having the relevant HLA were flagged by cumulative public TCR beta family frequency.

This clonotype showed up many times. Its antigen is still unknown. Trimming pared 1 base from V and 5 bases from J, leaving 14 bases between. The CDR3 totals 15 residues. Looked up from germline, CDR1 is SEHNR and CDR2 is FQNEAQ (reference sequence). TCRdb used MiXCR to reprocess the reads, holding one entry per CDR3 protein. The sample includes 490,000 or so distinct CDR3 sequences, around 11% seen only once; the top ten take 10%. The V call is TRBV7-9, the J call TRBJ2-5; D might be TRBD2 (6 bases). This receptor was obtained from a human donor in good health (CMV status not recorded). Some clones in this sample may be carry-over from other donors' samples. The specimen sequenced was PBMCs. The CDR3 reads CASSLGGLFGETQYF. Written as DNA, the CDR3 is TGTGCCAGCAGCTTAGGGGGACTGTTCGGGGAGACCCAGTACTTC.